Presented here are 27 T cell receptor beta chains from one specimen sequenced in a study of monozygotic twins with cystic fibrosis. Method: immunoSEQ multiplex PCR; TCRdb's copy keeps in-frame clones and lacks some. The table has 35,000 or so clones, roughly 84% seen once. The specimen was blood. The receptors derive from a girl aged 2 to 9 with cystic fibrosis.

The CDR3 is CASSQTRRGAYEQYF. As DNA, the CDR3 is TGCGCCAGCAGTCAAACCCGCCGCGGAGCCTACGAGCAGTACTTC. The chain recombines TRBV23-1 with TRBJ2-7; unclear D gene. TRBV23-1 is marked as an open reading frame, function uncertain. V lost 2 bases, J lost 2 bases, and 13 bases lay in between. The CDR3 is 15 amino acids.

CDR3 bases: TGTGCCAGCAGCCCCGCCCTGCTCACCGCTGATACGCAGTATTTT. Residues: CASSPALLTADTQYF. The V and J genes are TRBV7-9 and TRBJ2-3; D call uncertain. V gave up 5 bases and J gave up 6 bases, with 18 bases separating them. Germline values: CDR1 SEHNR, CDR2 FQNEAQ (reference sequence). There are 15 residues in the CDR3.

The V gene is TRBV19, the J gene TRBJ2-3; D is unclear. Deletions cut 2 bases from V and 1 base from J, with 4 bases between. The germline CDR1 and CDR2 sequences are LNHDA and SQIVND (reference sequence). CDR3 size: 13 residues. The CDR3 DNA follows: TGTGCCAGTAGTATAAGCGGCACAGATACGCAGTATTTT. It yields the protein CASSISGTDTQYF.

This rearrangement joins TRBV5-4 to TRBJ1-4; tentative D call: TRBD1 (5 bases). The germline V gene has CDR1 SGHNT and CDR2 YYREEE (reference sequence). Trimming shortened V by 4 bases and J by 8 bases, and 21 bases separated the two germline ends. The length of the CDR3 is 16 residues. As DNA, the CDR3 is TGTGCCAGCAGCCCTGACGGGGGGATCCAATCGGAAAAACTGTTTTTT. It is translated as CASSPDGGIQSEKLFF.

The rearrangement uses TRBV11-2 and TRBJ2-2; 13 positions agree with TRBD2. The CDR3 is 18 amino acids. The germline V gene has CDR1 SGHAT and CDR2 FQNNGV. V gave up 5 bases and J gave up 6 bases; unmatched junction bases: 12. Written as DNA, the CDR3 is TGTGCCAGCAGCCTCGGACTAGCGGGGGCGCGCTCATCCGGGGAGCTGTTTTTT. Translation gives CASSLGLAGARSSGELFF. Full variable domain (remainder filled in from reference TRBV11-2 and TRBJ2-2): EAGVAQSPRYKIIEKRQSVAFWCNPISGHATLYWYQQILGQGPKLLIQFQNNGVVDDSQLPKDRFSAERLKGVDSTLKIQPAKLEDSAVYLCASSLGLAGARSSGELFFGEGSRLTVL.

The chain recombines TRBV5-5 with TRBJ1-1, with D possibly matching TRBD1 (5 bases). The germline CDR1 and CDR2 sequences are SGHKS and YYEKEE (reference sequence). The CDR3 is 17 residues long. V was pared by 4 bases and J by 4 bases, with 23 bases between. DNA of the CDR3: TGTGCCAGCAGCCTAATACATCCGGGACGAAGTGGCACTGAAGCTTTCTTT. Encoded protein: CASSLIHPGRSGTEAFF.

This chain links TRBV7-6 with TRBJ2-5, with 7 bases identical to TRBD1. The CDR3 contains 17 residues. Germline lookup yields CDR1 SGHVS and CDR2 FNYEAQ. Trimming removed 6 bases from V and 4 bases from J; junction bases left unmatched: 17. CDR3 in amino acids: CASSYSPNTTGRETQYF. The CDR3 nucleotides read TGTGCCAGCAGTTATTCTCCCAATACGACAGGGAGAGAGACCCAGTACTTC.

This sequence joins TRBV19 and TRBJ2-7; D uncertain. The CDR3 has 12 residues. Per germline, CDR1 LNHDA and CDR2 SQIVND (reference sequence). V lost 4 bases to trimming and J lost 7 bases, with 11 bases between them. The CDR3 nucleotides read TGTGCCAGTAGTACCGAGTCTTGGGAGCAGTACTTC. This codes for CASSTESWEQYF.

This clone was counted only a few times. The chain links TRBV9 to TRBJ2-4; tentative D call: TRBD2 (5 bases). This CDR3 spans 13 amino acids. Germline V lookup: CDR1 SGDLS, CDR2 YYNGEE. V was pared by 5 bases and J by 1 base, with 7 bases between. The CDR3 DNA reads as TGTGCCAGCAGTCCGGGGGCCAAAAACATTCAGTACTTC. Translated: CASSPGAKNIQYF.

This chain uses TRBV5-4 with TRBJ2-3; 7 positions match TRBD2. CDR1 and CDR2 from the germline V gene are SGHNT and YYREEE (reference sequence). V was clipped by 4 bases and J by 4 bases; unmatched bases: 18. There are 18 residues in the CDR3. The CDR3 nucleotides are TGTGCCAGCAGCCGGGGAGGTAGCGGGCTCTTTCTCGCAGATACGCAGTATTTT. Its protein product is CASSRGGSGLFLADTQYF. The full variable domain, with the rest looked up from reference TRBV5-4 and TRBJ2-3, is ETGVTQSPTHLIKTRGQQVTLRCSSQSGHNTVSWYQQALGQGPQFIFQYYREEENGRGNFPPRFSGLQFPNYSSELNVNALELDDSALYLCASSRGGSGLFLADTQYFGPGTRLTVL.

The V gene is TRBV5-6, the J gene TRBJ1-2; TRBD1 matches 9 bases. Per germline, CDR1 SGHDT and CDR2 YYEEEE. V shed 1 base and J 7 bases; nucleotides not matched to a gene: 8. The CDR3 contains 15 residues. CDR3 sequence reads: CASSLSGDRVSGYTF. For the CDR3, the DNA is TGTGCCAGCAGCTTGTCTGGGGACAGGGTTAGTGGCTACACCTTC.

The rearrangement uses TRBV6-5 and TRBJ1-1, with 9 bases aligning to TRBD1. The length of the CDR3 is 13 residues. V trimming: 6 bases; J trimming: 6 bases; junction bases outside the gene matches: 5. Germline V lookup: CDR1 MNHEY, CDR2 SVGAGI. Here the CDR3 DNA reads TGTGCCAGCAGCCAGAGGACAGGGGCTGAAGCTTTCTTT. Amino acids: CASSQRTGAEAFF.

The V gene is TRBV29-1, the J gene TRBJ2-3, with a possible D match to TRBD2 (5 bases). Deletions cut 1 base from V and 2 bases from J, with 7 bases between. Looked up from germline, CDR1 is SQVTM and CDR2 is ANQGSEA. This CDR3 region has 13 residues. The CDR3: CSVEGGNTDTQYF. Here the CDR3 DNA reads TGCAGCGTTGAAGGAGGGAACACAGATACGCAGTATTTT.

V usage is TRBV7-2 and J usage is TRBJ2-5, with TRBD2 as a possible D gene (5 bases). The CDR3 has 13 amino acids. Germline assignment: CDR1 SGHTA and CDR2 FQGNSA. V lost 7 bases to trimming and J lost 4 bases, with 13 bases between them. The CDR3 reads CASTAVAGETQYF. CDR3 nucleotides: TGTGCCAGCACCGCGGTTGCGGGAGAGACCCAGTACTTC.

The chain employs TRBV25-1 and TRBJ1-4; 10 nucleotides match TRBD1. Germline-derived CDR1 and CDR2 are MGHDK and SYGVNS. Unmatched junction bases numbered 3, after V lost 3 bases and J lost 5 bases. This CDR3 contains 15 residues. The CDR3 region has the DNA TGTGCCAGCAGTGATTCGGGACAGGGGAATGAAAAACTGTTTTTT. Translating it yields CASSDSGQGNEKLFF.

A remark on this clone: One end of the junction does not line up with germline, which may come from a read error. The chain uses TRBV6-5 and TRBJ2-3; D possibly uses TRBD1 or TRBD2 (6 bases each). Germline V gene data show CDR1 as MNHEY and CDR2 as SVGAGI. The CDR3 has 15 amino acids. The CDR3 here is CASGYGGTFSDTQYF. CDR3 sequence (DNA): TGTGCCAGCGGTTACGGGGGCACTTTTTCAGATACGCAGTATTTT.

The chain has TRBV30 and TRBJ1-1; D gene unclear. CDR3 length equals 15 residues. Germline-derived CDR1 and CDR2 are GTSNPN and SVGIG (reference sequence). V was trimmed by 1 base and J by 0 bases, leaving 12 bases between them. CDR3 region: CAWSGAEGVNTEAFF. CDR3 nucleotide sequence: TGTGCCTGGAGTGGGGCGGAGGGCGTGAACACTGAAGCTTTCTTT.

The J gene is TRBJ2-1, the V gene TRBV25-1; 9 nucleotides agree with TRBD1. The CDR3 is 16 amino acids. Germline CDR1 and CDR2: MGHDK and SYGVNS. V lost 0 bases, J lost 9 bases, and 9 bases stayed unmatched. The CDR3 DNA reads as TGTGCCAGCAGTGAATACGCTACAGGGGGCGGCGGTGAGCAGTTCTTC. This codes for CASSEYATGGGGEQFF. Looking up the rest from reference TRBV25-1 and TRBJ2-1 gives the full variable domain: EADIYQTPRYLVIGTGKKITLECSQTMGHDKMYWYQQDPGMELHLIHYSYGVNSTEKGDLSSESTVSRIRTEHFPLTLESARPSHTSQYLCASSEYATGGGGEQFFGPGTRLTVL.

Only a few counts were recorded for this clone. V gene TRBV5-1 combines with J gene TRBJ1-6; D remains unclear. Trimming removed 4 bases at V and 9 bases at J, with 26 bases between. Looked up from germline, CDR1 is SGHRS and CDR2 is YFSETQ. This CDR3 has 18 amino acids. Written as DNA, the CDR3 is TGCGCCAGCAGCCGCAGGAGTGGGGATCTTGGGCCAGTTTCACCCCTCCACTTT. Its protein product is CASSRRSGDLGPVSPLHF.

This clone was seen a few times. The chain uses TRBV7-2 and TRBJ1-6; no reliable D call. CDR3 size: 14 residues. Looked up from germline, CDR1 is SGHTA and CDR2 is FQGNSA. V was trimmed by 2 bases and J by 1 base, leaving 3 bases between them. The CDR3 nucleotides read TGTGCCAGCAGCTTACAATCCTATAATTCACCCCTCCACTTT. Encoded protein: CASSLQSYNSPLHF.

This clone showed up just a few times. This chain uses TRBV5-1 with TRBJ2-5; D is unresolved. Germline V CDR1 and CDR2: SGHRS, YFSETQ. V shed 1 base and J shed 2 bases, with 3 bases lying between them. This CDR3 is built from 12 residues. The CDR3 here is CASSLRQETQYF. The CDR3 DNA sequence: TGCGCCAGCAGCTTGCGGCAAGAGACCCAGTACTTC.

This clone was counted only a few times. This chain joins TRBV5-1 and TRBJ1-4, with D possibly being TRBD1 (6 bases). Germline CDR1 reads SGHRS; CDR2 reads YFSETQ. Trimming shortened V by 3 bases and J by 6 bases, and 12 bases separated the two germline ends. The CDR3 totals 14 residues. In nucleotides, the CDR3 is TGCGCCAGCAGCTCCTACAGGGAGGATGAAAAACTGTTTTTT. Residues: CASSSYREDEKLFF.

The V and J genes are TRBV9 and TRBJ2-5; 8 nucleotides align to TRBD2. This CDR3 contains 13 residues. With V trimmed by 3 bases and J by 13 bases, 11 bases remained unmatched. Germline CDR1 and CDR2: SGDLS and YYNGEE. The chain's CDR3 is CASSAQAAGTRYF. The CDR3, as DNA: TGTGCCAGCAGCGCCCAAGCCGCCGGGACTAGGTACTTC.

CDR3 in amino acids: CASSGGQGSSHRTHTEAFF. Here the CDR3 DNA reads TGTGCCAGCAGCGGAGGTCAGGGGTCTTCTCATAGGACGCACACTGAAGCTTTCTTT. The J gene is TRBJ1-1, the V gene TRBV7-8, with D perhaps TRBD1 (6 bases). Per germline, CDR1 SGHVS and CDR2 FQNEAQ. This CDR3 region has 19 residues. Trimming left V 5 bases short and J 3 bases short, with 28 bases between.

The chain is built from TRBV7-2 and TRBJ2-7, with 11 bases matching TRBD1. Germline V CDR1 and CDR2: SGHTA, FQGNSA. The CDR3 is 15 amino acids. Trimming took 6 bases from V and 2 from J; bases not matched to a gene: 6. The CDR3 protein is CASSLDRGPPYEQYF. DNA of the CDR3: TGTGCCAGCAGTCTGGACAGGGGGCCCCCCTACGAGCAGTACTTC. The variable domain in full, with the rest retrieved from reference TRBV7-2 and TRBJ2-7, is GAGVSQSPSNKVTEKGKDVELRCDPISGHTALYWYRQSLGQGLEFLIYFQGNSAPDKSGLPSDRFSAERTGGSVSTLTIQRTQQEDSAVYLCASSLDRGPPYEQYFGPGTRLTVT.

The V and J genes are TRBV27 and TRBJ2-7, with D perhaps matching TRBD1 (5 bases). This CDR3 has 14 amino acids. Trimming removed 6 bases from V and 2 bases from J, with 14 bases in between. CDR1 and CDR2 (germline): MNHEY, SMNVEV (reference sequence). CDR3 coding DNA: TGTGCCAGCAGCCAGGGAATAGGAACCTACGAGCAGTACTTC. Translation: CASSQGIGTYEQYF.

This clone came up a few times. The chain joins TRBV19 to TRBJ1-2; D is possibly TRBD1 (6 bases). This CDR3 contains 14 residues. Germline CDR1 LNHDA, CDR2 SQIVND (reference sequence). V shed 3 bases and J shed 4 bases, with 12 bases lying between them. DNA for the CDR3: TGTGCCAGTAGTATGGTCGGGGGCGGCTATGGCTACACCTTC. Protein product: CASSMVGGGYGYTF.